The 27 T cell receptor beta chains below all came from one sample that was sequenced in a study of neurological immune-mediated disorders. TCRdb re-called the 5' RACE reads with MiXCR, one entry per CDR3 protein. Of around 130,000 distinct CDR3 sequences listed, approximately 3.2% are singletons. The sequencing sample was made of PBMCs. These receptor sequences come from a woman in her twenties or thirties with multiple sclerosis.

This clonotype was detected ten times or more. The gene calls are TRBV5-1 and TRBJ1-1, with D possibly TRBD1 on 5 matching bases. Trimming removed 6 bases at V and 1 base at J, with 13 bases between. The CDR3 runs to 14 residues. Germline V lookup: CDR1 SGHRS, CDR2 YFSETQ. In DNA form, the CDR3 reads TGCGCCAGCATTTCAAGCACAGGGAACACTGAAGCTTTCTTT. This codes for CASISSTGNTEAFF.

This clonotype was counted at least ten times. This chain connects TRBV20-1 to TRBJ2-5, with TRBD2 as a possible D gene (5 bases). Germline V gene lookup returns CDR1 DFQATT and CDR2 SNEGSKA (reference sequence). This CDR3 spans 12 amino acids. Trimming shortened V by 5 bases and J by 5 bases, and 12 bases separated the two germline ends. CDR3 bases: TGCAGTGCTCCTAGCATGGGCGAGACCCAGTACTTC. It encodes CSAPSMGETQYF.

This clonotype was seen repeatedly, ten times or more. The chain joins TRBV12-2 to TRBJ1-2. TRBV12-2 is a recognized pseudogene. This CDR3 contains 10 residues. The CDR3 sequence is CASRFGGYTF. In nucleotides, the CDR3 is TGTGCAAGTCGCTTTGGGGGCTACACCTTC.

This clonotype has a count of ten or more. The gene calls are TRBV20-1 and TRBJ2-5, with D maybe TRBD1 (5 bases). Germline V lookup: CDR1 DFQATT, CDR2 SNEGSKA (reference sequence). The CDR3 totals 13 residues. Trimming shortened V by 0 bases and J by 2 bases, and 7 bases separated the two germline ends. This chain's CDR3 is CSAREDRQETQYF. The CDR3 region has the DNA TGCAGTGCTAGAGAAGACAGACAAGAGACCCAGTACTTC.

This clonotype has at least ten counts. The rearrangement uses TRBV20-1 and TRBJ1-2, with 9 positions matching TRBD1. CDR3 length: 15 amino acids. Germline-derived CDR1 and CDR2 are DFQATT and SNEGSKA (reference sequence). The V gene end was trimmed by 3 bases and the J gene end by 6 bases; junction bases not matched to a gene: 11. CDR3 coding DNA: TGCAGTGCTAGCTACATTGGGACAGGGAGGGATGGCTACACCTTC. This gives the protein CSASYIGTGRDGYTF.

Of note for this clonotype: A clone one base away is much larger, so this may be a read error. The chain employs TRBV20-1 and TRBJ2-2; the D gene is possibly TRBD1 (6 bases). The germline CDR1 and CDR2 sequences are DFQATT and SNEGSKA (reference sequence). This CDR3 region has 16 residues. The CDR3 reads CSARDPDRTNTGALFF. The CDR3 coding sequence is TGCAGTGCTAGGGATCCGGACAGAACGAACACCGGGGCGCTGTTTTTT.

This clonotype was seen many times. The chain joins TRBV5-1 to TRBJ2-1; 7 nucleotides agree with TRBD2. Germline V gene sequence: CDR1 SGHRS, CDR2 YFSETQ. This CDR3 region has 13 residues. The trim removed 4 bases at V and 13 bases at J, leaving 11 bases unmatched. The CDR3 nucleotides read TGCGCCAGCAGCGGGGGGGTCGGCCCGGGCCAGTTCTTC. Protein: CASSGGVGPGQFF.

This clonotype was counted at least ten times. This chain uses TRBV7-9 with TRBJ2-1; D remains unclear. The CDR3 totals 12 residues. With 1 base removed from V and 5 bases from J, the gap between germline ends came to 3 bases. Germline loops: CDR1 SEHNR, CDR2 FQNEAQ (reference sequence). CDR3: CASSLENNEQFF. In DNA form, the CDR3 reads TGTGCCAGCAGCTTAGAAAACAATGAGCAGTTCTTC.

The chain has TRBV6-5 and TRBJ2-3; D gene ambiguous. The V end was cut by 2 bases, the J end by 5 bases, with 8 bases between. Germline values: CDR1 MNHEY, CDR2 SVGAGI. The CDR3 totals 13 residues. The CDR3 DNA reads TGTGCCAGCAGTTACAAGGATGAAGATACGCAGTATTTT. Encoded protein: CASSYKDEDTQYF.

This clonotype was seen repeatedly, ten times or more. The chain uses TRBV12-3 or TRBV12-4 and TRBJ2-7, with D perhaps matching TRBD1 (5 bases). The CDR3 loop spans 14 amino acids. The ends were cut back, 6 bases at V and 2 bases at J, with 14 bases in the middle. The CDR3 here is CASSPDSRAYEQYF. CDR3 nucleotides: TGTGCCAGCAGCCCAGACAGCCGGGCCTACGAGCAGTACTTC.

This clonotype was seen only a few times. The chain links TRBV20-1 to TRBJ1-6; a weak D match, TRBD1 (5 bases). CDR3 size: 15 residues. Per the germline V gene, CDR1 is DFQATT and CDR2 is SNEGSKA (reference sequence). Deletions cut 7 bases from V and 4 bases from J, with 17 bases between. The CDR3 protein is CSGRQGEAYNSPLHF. The DNA for the CDR3 is TGCAGTGGGAGGCAGGGAGAAGCGTATAATTCACCCCTCCACTTT.

The genes are TRBV12-3 or TRBV12-4 and TRBJ1-5, with TRBD1 identical over 7 bases. The J segment lost 5 bases and the V segment lost 0 bases, leaving 4 bases of the junction unmatched. The CDR3 sequence is 15 residues long. The CDR3 sequence is CASSLADRAHQPQHF. CDR3 bases: TGTGCCAGCAGTTTAGCTGACAGGGCCCATCAGCCCCAGCATTTT.

This clonotype has ten or more counts. The chain combines TRBV7-2 with TRBJ2-1; tentative D call: TRBD1 (6 bases). V was clipped by 2 bases and J by 4 bases, with 12 bases between them. The CDR3 covers 15 residues. The germline CDR1 and CDR2 sequences are SGHTA and FQGNSA. The CDR3 is CASSLSRQEYNEQFF. CDR3 sequence (DNA): TGTGCCAGCAGCTTAAGTAGACAGGAGTACAATGAGCAGTTCTTC.

This clonotype has at least ten counts. The CDR3 region is CASTDARTEAFF. The CDR3, as DNA: TGTGCCAGCACGGACGCCCGCACTGAAGCTTTCTTT. The chain joins TRBV7-9 to TRBJ1-1, with unresolved D. Deletions cut 7 bases from V and 4 bases from J, with 10 bases between. The CDR3 is 12 residues long. The V gene's germline CDR1 is SEHNR and CDR2 FQNEAQ (reference sequence).

At least ten counts were recorded for this clonotype. The chain carries TRBV29-1 and TRBJ2-2; the D gene is possibly TRBD1 (6 bases). The V and J ends lost 6 bases and 0 bases respectively, with 11 bases between them. Per germline, CDR1 SQVTM and CDR2 ANQGSEA. CDR3 length: 14 amino acids. This CDR3 reads CSVVGGANTGELFF. The CDR3 DNA sequence: TGCAGCGTGGTAGGGGGTGCGAACACCGGGGAGCTGTTTTTT.

This clonotype was observed at least ten times. DNA of the CDR3: TGTGCCAGCAGCTTAGCGGGTGCTGAAGCTTTCTTT. Protein: CASSLAGAEAFF. The V call is TRBV7-6, the J call TRBJ1-1; no firm D call. Trimming removed 0 bases at V and 6 bases at J, with 5 bases between. This CDR3 is 12 amino acids long. The germline V gene has CDR1 SGHVS and CDR2 FNYEAQ.

This clonotype was counted at least ten times. For the CDR3, the DNA is TGTGCCAGTAGCGGGGGGACGCATGAGCAGTTCTTC. As protein: CASSGGTHEQFF. The chain recombines TRBV12-3 or TRBV12-4 with TRBJ2-1; 10 nucleotides line up with TRBD2. The CDR3 covers 12 residues. The trim removed 9 bases at V and 8 bases at J, leaving 4 bases unmatched.

This clonotype has a count of ten or more. The V gene is TRBV12-3 or TRBV12-4, the J gene TRBJ2-7, with 7 bases fitting TRBD1. After removal of 5 bases from V and 5 bases from J, the junction contained 18 bases not matched to a gene. The CDR3 has 17 residues. CDR3: CASSQPPTGTVHHEQYF. The CDR3 nucleotides read TGTGCCAGCAGTCAGCCACCAACAGGGACAGTACACCACGAGCAGTACTTC.

The table lists this clonotype with many counts. The rearrangement joins TRBV29-1 to TRBJ1-1; D is perhaps TRBD1 (5 bases). Trimming removed 7 bases at V and 8 bases at J, with 14 bases between. This CDR3 is 11 amino acids long. In germline, CDR1 is SQVTM, CDR2 ANQGSEA. The CDR3 DNA is TGCAGCGCTGCGATGGGGCTGGAAGCTTTCTTT. Translated, it gives CSAAMGLEAFF.

The V and J genes are TRBV13 and TRBJ2-7; no firm D call. Germline V gives CDR1 PRHDT, CDR2 FYEKMQ (reference sequence). V was trimmed by 2 bases and J by 3 bases, leaving 5 bases between them. The CDR3 totals 12 residues. The CDR3 DNA follows: TGTGCCAGCAGCTTATTGGACTACGAGCAGTACTTC. Translated: CASSLLDYEQYF.

This clonotype was seen ten or more times. V is TRBV7-2 and J is TRBJ1-2; 9 positions agree with TRBD1. The germline gives CDR1 SGHTA, CDR2 FQGNSA. This CDR3 has 15 amino acids. The trim removed 5 bases at V and 8 bases at J, leaving 12 bases unmatched. CDR3 in DNA: TGTGCCAGCAGCCTGACCTCCAGGACAGGGGAGGGCTACACCTTC. It is translated as CASSLTSRTGEGYTF.

This clonotype was detected many times. The chain couples TRBV7-2 to TRBJ1-1; 11 bases map to TRBD1. The CDR3 consists of 18 residues. Germline assignment: CDR1 SGHTA and CDR2 FQGNSA. Trimming removed 5 bases from V and 4 bases from J; junction bases left unmatched: 15. This CDR3 is CASSPEVGTGGLGTEAFF. DNA for the CDR3: TGTGCCAGCAGCCCCGAGGTCGGGACAGGGGGATTGGGCACTGAAGCTTTCTTT.

The sample holds many counts of this clonotype. The chain combines TRBV10-2 with TRBJ1-6, with D possibly being TRBD1 (5 bases). The CDR3 runs 16 residues. Trimming stripped 6 bases from V and 7 bases from J, with 19 bases between. From germline, CDR1 is WSHSY and CDR2 SAAADI. The CDR3 protein is CASRATHSGSNSPLHF. CDR3 sequence (DNA): TGCGCCAGCAGAGCTACTCACTCAGGGAGCAATTCACCCCTCCACTTT.

The sample holds many counts of this clonotype. This sequence joins TRBV20-1 and TRBJ1-1, with D possibly being TRBD1 (5 bases). This CDR3 spans 15 amino acids. Trimming removed 4 bases from V and 0 bases from J, with 15 bases in between. The germline V gene encodes CDR1 DFQATT and CDR2 SNEGSKA (reference sequence). CDR3 sequence reads: CSAKGQGIMNTEAFF. Written as DNA, the CDR3 is TGCAGTGCTAAGGGGCAGGGCATCATGAACACTGAAGCTTTCTTT.

This clonotype was seen repeatedly, ten times or more. The chain carries TRBV15 and TRBJ1-1; D gene uncertain. CDR1 is LNHNV and CDR2 is YYDKDF in the germline V gene (reference sequence). There are 11 residues in the CDR3. The ends were cut back, 11 bases at V and 7 bases at J, with 14 bases in the middle. The CDR3 spells CALGLGREAFF. The CDR3 bases are TGTGCCCTCGGTCTAGGTCGTGAAGCTTTCTTT.

This clonotype showed up many times. V usage is TRBV20-1 and J usage is TRBJ2-2; TRBD2 agrees at 15 bases. Germline V lookup: CDR1 DFQATT, CDR2 SNEGSKA (reference sequence). Trimming at V came to 0 bases and at J to 6 bases, leaving 8 bases not matched to a gene. The length of the CDR3 is 18 residues. The CDR3 protein is CSARDLSGLAGGAGELFF. The DNA for the CDR3 is TGCAGTGCTAGAGATCTCTCGGGACTAGCGGGAGGTGCCGGGGAGCTGTTTTTT.

The rearrangement links TRBV18 to TRBJ2-7; D perhaps matches TRBD1 (6 bases). CDR3 size: 13 residues. Germline V gene sequence: CDR1 KGHSH, CDR2 LQKENI. With 6 bases removed from V and 0 bases from J, the gap between germline ends came to 9 bases. Here the CDR3 DNA reads TGTGCCAGCTCGGGGGCTCCCTCCTACGAGCAGTACTTC. It codes for CASSGAPSYEQYF.